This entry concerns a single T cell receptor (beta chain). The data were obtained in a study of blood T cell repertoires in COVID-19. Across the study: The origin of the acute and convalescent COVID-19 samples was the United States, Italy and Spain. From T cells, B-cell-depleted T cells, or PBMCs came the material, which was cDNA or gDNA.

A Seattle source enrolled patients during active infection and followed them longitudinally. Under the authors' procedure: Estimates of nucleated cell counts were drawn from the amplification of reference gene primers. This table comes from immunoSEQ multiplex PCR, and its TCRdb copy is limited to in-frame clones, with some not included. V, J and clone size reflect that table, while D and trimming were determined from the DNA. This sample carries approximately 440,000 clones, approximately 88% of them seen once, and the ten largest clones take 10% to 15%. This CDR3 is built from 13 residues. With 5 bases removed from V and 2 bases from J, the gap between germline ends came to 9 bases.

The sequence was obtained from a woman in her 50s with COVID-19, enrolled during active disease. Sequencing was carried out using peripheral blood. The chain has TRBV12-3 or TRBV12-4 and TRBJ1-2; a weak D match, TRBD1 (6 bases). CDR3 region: CASSNQGNYGYTF. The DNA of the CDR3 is TGTGCCAGCAGTAATCAGGGGAACTATGGCTACACCTTC.